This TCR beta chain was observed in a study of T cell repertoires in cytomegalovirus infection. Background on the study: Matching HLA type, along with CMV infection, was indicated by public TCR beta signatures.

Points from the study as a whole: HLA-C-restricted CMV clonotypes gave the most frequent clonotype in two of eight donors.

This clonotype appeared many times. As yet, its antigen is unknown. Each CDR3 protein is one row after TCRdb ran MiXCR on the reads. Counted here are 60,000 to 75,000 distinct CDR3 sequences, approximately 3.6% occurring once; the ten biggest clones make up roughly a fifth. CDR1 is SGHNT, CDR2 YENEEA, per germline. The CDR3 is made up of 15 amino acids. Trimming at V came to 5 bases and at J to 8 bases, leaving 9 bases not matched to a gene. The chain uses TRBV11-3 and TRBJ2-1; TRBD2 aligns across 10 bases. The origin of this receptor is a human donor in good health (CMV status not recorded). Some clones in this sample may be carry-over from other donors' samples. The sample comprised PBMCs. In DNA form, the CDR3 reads TGTGCCAGCAGCCCTGGGACTAGCGCTTCTCATGAGCAGTTCTTC. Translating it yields CASSPGTSASHEQFF.